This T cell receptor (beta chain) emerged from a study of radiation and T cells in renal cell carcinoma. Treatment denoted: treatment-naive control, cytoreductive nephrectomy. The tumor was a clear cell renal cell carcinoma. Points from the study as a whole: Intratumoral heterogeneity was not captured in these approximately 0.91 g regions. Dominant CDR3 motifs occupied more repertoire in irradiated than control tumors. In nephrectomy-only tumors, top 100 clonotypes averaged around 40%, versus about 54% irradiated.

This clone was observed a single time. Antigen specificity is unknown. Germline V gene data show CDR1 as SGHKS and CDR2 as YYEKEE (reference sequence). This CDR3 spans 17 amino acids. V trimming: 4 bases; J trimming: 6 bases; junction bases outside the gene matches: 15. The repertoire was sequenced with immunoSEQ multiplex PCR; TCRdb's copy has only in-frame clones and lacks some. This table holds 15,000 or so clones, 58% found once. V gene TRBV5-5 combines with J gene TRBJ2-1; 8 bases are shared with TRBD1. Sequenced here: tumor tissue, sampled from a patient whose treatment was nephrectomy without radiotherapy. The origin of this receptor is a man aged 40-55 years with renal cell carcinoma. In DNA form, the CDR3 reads TGTGCCAGCAGCCCCCGGACAGGGTCGTTCTTCGGCAATGAGCAGTTCTTC. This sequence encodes CASSPRTGSFFGNEQFF.